This T cell receptor beta chain was sequenced for a study of cytomegalovirus exposure and HLA in healthy donors. Overall study context: There were several hundred genotyped donors. Of these, 81% fell in the genetic ancestry cluster associated with self-reported Caucasian donors.

Whole-study results and caveats: An analysis done earlier found most TCR beta V segments productive about 87% or about 30% of the time.

V was clipped by 4 bases and J by 2 bases, with 10 bases between them. The CDR3 consists of 15 residues. Germline CDR1 is SGHKS and CDR2 is YYEKEE (reference sequence). PCR involved 60 Vbeta and 13 Jbeta primers. Clones were sequenced by immunoSEQ multiplex PCR, and TCRdb holds only the in-frame ones, with some missing. The data show about 90,000 clones, under 85% seen once. As regards this clone: Its specificity is unknown.

The sequencing sample was made of PBMCs. The V and J genes are TRBV5-5 and TRBJ1-6; possibly TRBD1 for D (6 bases). This receptor was identified in a man aged 25-40 years in good health and CMV-seronegative. The chain's CDR3 is CASSVDSPYNSPLHF. Here the CDR3 DNA reads TGTGCCAGCAGCGTGGACAGTCCCTATAATTCACCCCTCCACTTT.